The 26 T cell receptor beta chains given below trace back to one sample, sequenced in a study of graft-versus-host responses after intestinal transplantation. The method was immunoSEQ multiplex PCR; TCRdb's version includes in-frame clones alone and lacks a portion of them. In the table there are tens of thousands of clones, about 94% of which are singletons. No cognate antigen is known for these TCRs. The sample consisted of unstimulated CD4+ T cells sorted from spleen or lymph node cells, taken before transplant. Source of these receptors: a human donor who was the organ donor for an intestinal transplant.

The chain's CDR3 is CASSQDLGLIHSYEQYF. CDR3 nucleotide sequence: TGCGCCAGCAGCCAAGATCTCGGGCTGATCCACTCCTACGAGCAGTACTTC. This rearrangement joins TRBV4-3 to TRBJ2-7; D unclear. Trimming took off 0 bases at V and 0 bases at J, with 15 bases between the two ends. The CDR3 is 17 amino acids. The germline V gene has CDR1 LGHNA and CDR2 YSLEER.

This chain links TRBV5-4 with TRBJ1-5; possibly TRBD1 for D (5 bases). Trimming shortened V by 0 bases and J by 11 bases, and 12 bases separated the two germline ends. The CDR3 length is 13 residues. The germline CDR1 and CDR2 sequences are SGHNT and YYREEE (reference sequence). The CDR3 DNA is TGTGCCAGCAGCTTGGAGGGGACGGGGACCCAGCATTTT. It translates to CASSLEGTGTQHF.

The chain employs TRBV5-1 and TRBJ2-5; possible D gene TRBD2, 7 bases. The V gene's germline CDR1 is SGHRS and CDR2 YFSETQ. V was clipped by 1 base and J by 1 base, with 14 bases between them. This CDR3 contains 16 residues. CDR3: CASSLPPGGRQETQYF. CDR3 sequence (DNA): TGCGCCAGCAGCTTGCCCCCCGGGGGGCGCCAAGAGACCCAGTACTTC.

Written as DNA, the CDR3 is TGTGCCAGCAGCTTCTCGACAGGGAGGGATCAGCCCCAGCATTTT. Its translation is CASSFSTGRDQPQHF. The chain carries TRBV7-8 and TRBJ1-5; 7 positions match TRBD1. Germline assignment: CDR1 SGHVS and CDR2 FQNEAQ. Trimming cost V 3 bases and J 5 bases; bases outside gene matches: 7. The CDR3 is 15 residues long.

This chain connects TRBV7-6 to TRBJ2-3, with 9 bases aligning to TRBD2. Looked up from germline, CDR1 is SGHVS and CDR2 is FNYEAQ. Germline trimming cut 2 bases from V and 4 bases from J; bases unmatched to any gene: 7. This CDR3 region has 16 residues. In nucleotides, the CDR3 is TGTGCCAGCAGCTTAAAGGGCGGGGGGGCCTCAGATACGCAGTATTTT. This gives the protein CASSLKGGGASDTQYF. Looking up the rest from reference TRBV7-6 and TRBJ2-3 gives the full variable domain: GAGVSQSPRYKVTKRGQDVALRCDPISGHVSLYWYRQALGQGPEFLTYFNYEAQQDKSGLPNDRFSAERPEGSISTLTIQRTEQRDSAMYRCASSLKGGGASDTQYFGPGTRLTVL.

The V and J genes are TRBV6-1 and TRBJ1-2, with 8 bases matching TRBD1. CDR1 is MNHNS and CDR2 is SASEGT in the germline V gene. The CDR3 extends over 15 amino acids. V dropped 3 bases and J dropped 3; count of bases not matched to a gene: 6. The CDR3 region is CASSEGRGLYYGYTF. The CDR3 region has the DNA TGTGCCAGCAGTGAGGGCAGGGGGCTATACTATGGCTACACCTTC.

The chain is built from TRBV4-3 and TRBJ1-2; 7 nucleotides align to TRBD1. CDR1 and CDR2 (germline): LGHNA, YSLEER. V was pared by 0 bases and J by 5 bases, with 6 bases of the junction left unmatched. CDR3 length: 15 amino acids. The CDR3 is CASSQEGRQGYGYTF. The CDR3 coding sequence is TGCGCCAGCAGCCAAGAGGGGAGACAGGGTTATGGCTACACCTTC.

The chain is built from TRBV28 and TRBJ1-1; the match to TRBD1 covers 10 bases. Unmatched junction bases numbered 14, after V lost 6 bases and J lost 1 base. The CDR3 extends over 18 amino acids. CDR1 is MDHEN, CDR2 SYDVKM, per germline. The CDR3 nucleotides are TGTGCCAGCAGCCCGGGGGGGACAGGGGCCGGTCGGAACACTGAAGCTTTCTTT. Residues: CASSPGGTGAGRNTEAFF.

As DNA, the CDR3 is TGTGCCACCAGCAGAGCAACCGGGGCGGAGACCCAGTACTTC. It translates to CATSRATGAETQYF. The chain couples TRBV15 to TRBJ2-5, with D possibly being TRBD1 or TRBD2 (5 bases each). Germline CDR1 LNHNV, CDR2 YYDKDF (reference sequence). Trimming removed 1 base at V and 5 bases at J, with 11 bases between. This CDR3 spans 14 amino acids.

V and J are TRBV28 and TRBJ1-2; perhaps TRBD1 as D (5 bases). The V and J ends lost 5 bases and 4 bases respectively, with 20 bases between them. This CDR3 is 16 amino acids long. The germline V gene has CDR1 MDHEN and CDR2 SYDVKM. This chain's CDR3 is CASSPREWLGTYGYTF. CDR3 coding DNA: TGTGCCAGCAGTCCACGGGAATGGCTAGGGACCTATGGCTACACCTTC.

This sequence joins TRBV6-5 and TRBJ2-5; tentative D call: TRBD2 (6 bases). Germline V gives CDR1 MNHEY, CDR2 SVGAGI. V lost 8 bases and J lost 5, with 18 bases in between. This CDR3 has 14 amino acids. CDR3 nucleotides: TGTGCCAGCTTCGCGGGGCCCCTCGCGGAGACCCAGTACTTC. Amino acids: CASFAGPLAETQYF.

The rearrangement links TRBV6-5 to TRBJ2-7; 8 bases line up with TRBD1. Germline V gene lookup returns CDR1 MNHEY and CDR2 SVGAGI. This CDR3 comprises 14 residues. The trim removed 8 bases at V and 9 bases at J, leaving 15 bases unmatched. The CDR3 loop reads CASLSRTGLGTQYF. The DNA of the CDR3 is TGTGCCAGCCTAAGTAGGACAGGGCTCGGGACGCAGTACTTC.

This chain's CDR3 is CASSSDPGTETNYGYTF. The CDR3, as DNA: TGTGCCAGCAGTTCGGATCCTGGGACAGAGACTAACTATGGCTACACCTTC. The chain is built from TRBV25-1 and TRBJ1-2; 7 nucleotides align to TRBD1. The germline gives CDR1 MGHDK, CDR2 SYGVNS. With 5 bases clipped from V and 0 bases from J, the junction kept 12 bases outside the gene matches. The CDR3 has 17 amino acids.

This clone was recorded once. The gene calls are TRBV15 and TRBJ2-4; TRBD1 matches at 9 bases. Germline lookup yields CDR1 LNHNV and CDR2 YYDKDF (reference sequence). V was pared by 5 bases and J by 8 bases, with 7 bases of the junction left unmatched. The CDR3 spans 14 residues. CDR3: CATSLGQGLDIQYF. The CDR3 DNA is TGTGCCACCAGCCTGGGACAGGGATTAGACATTCAGTACTTC.

Worth noting for this clone: The same CDR3 can be traced to other DNA sequences in this sample. The V call is TRBV7-2, the J call TRBJ1-5; D not resolved. The CDR3 totals 12 residues. Trimming left V 1 base short and J 7 bases short, with 5 bases between. Germline CDR1 and CDR2: SGHTA and FQGNSA. In DNA, the CDR3 is TGTGCCAGCAGCTTAGTCGGCCAGCCCCAGCATTTT. As protein: CASSLVGQPQHF.

This clone was recorded only once. This sequence joins TRBV5-4 and TRBJ2-5, with 7 bases aligning to TRBD2. The CDR3 sequence is 15 residues long. The V segment lost 2 bases and the J segment 2 bases; nucleotides outside the gene matches: 6. Germline CDR1 is SGHNT and CDR2 is YYREEE (reference sequence). This CDR3 is CASSFPPGGQETQYF. DNA of the CDR3: TGTGCCAGCAGCTTCCCACCGGGGGGACAAGAGACCCAGTACTTC.

The rearrangement joins TRBV6-6 to TRBJ1-1; tentative D call: TRBD1 (5 bases). CDR1 is MNHNY and CDR2 is SVGAGI in the germline V gene (reference sequence). Between the trimmed V and J ends, which lost 7 bases and 5 bases, there was a span of 20 bases. The CDR3 sequence is 15 residues long. Here the CDR3 DNA reads TGTGCCAGCACCAAATCCCCCGGGGGTTGGACTGAAGCTTTCTTT. Translated: CASTKSPGGWTEAFF.

CDR3 sequence reads: CASSFVPGQGETQYF. The DNA of the CDR3 is TGCGCCAGCAGCTTCGTCCCGGGACAGGGAGAGACCCAGTACTTC. The chain is built from TRBV5-1 and TRBJ2-5; the match to TRBD1 covers 9 bases. CDR3 length: 15 residues. Trimming took 2 bases from V and 4 from J; bases not matched to a gene: 6. Germline-derived CDR1 and CDR2 are SGHRS and YFSETQ.

This rearrangement joins TRBV11-3 to TRBJ1-3, with D possibly TRBD1 on 6 matching bases. The CDR3 is 19 amino acids. V was clipped by 1 base and J by 0 bases, with 19 bases between them. Germline V gene lookup returns CDR1 SGHNT and CDR2 YENEEA. The CDR3 loop reads CASSLGRWDTSSSGNTIYF. As DNA, the CDR3 is TGTGCCAGCAGCTTAGGGAGATGGGACACATCTTCCTCTGGAAACACCATATATTTT.

This sequence joins TRBV7-2 and TRBJ2-6; unclear D gene. With 1 base removed from V and 0 bases from J, the gap between germline ends came to 4 bases. The CDR3 has 15 residues. Germline CDR1 reads SGHTA; CDR2 reads FQGNSA. The CDR3 region has the DNA TGTGCCAGCAGCTTAGTGCCCTCTGGGGCCAACGTCCTGACTTTC. Its translation: CASSLVPSGANVLTF.

V usage is TRBV2 and J usage is TRBJ2-5; 8 nucleotides align to TRBD2. The CDR3 runs 15 residues. V trimming: 6 bases; J trimming: 4 bases; junction bases outside the gene matches: 10. The V gene's germline CDR1 is SNHLY and CDR2 FYNNEI. The DNA of the CDR3 is TGTGCCAGCAGAGGAGCGGGGGCGCACGGAGAGACCCAGTACTTC. Translation: CASRGAGAHGETQYF. The whole variable domain, remainder taken from reference TRBV2 and TRBJ2-5, is EPEVTQTPSHQVTQMGQEVILRCVPISNHLYFYWYRQILGQKVEFLVSFYNNEISEKSEIFDDQFSVERPDGSNFTLKIRSTKLEDSAMYFCASRGAGAHGETQYFGPGTRLLVL.

This chain uses TRBV7-2 with TRBJ1-6; D gene uncertain. Per the germline V gene, CDR1 is SGHTA and CDR2 is FQGNSA. The CDR3 contains 20 residues. The V end lost 0 bases, the J end lost 5 bases, and 23 bases lay between the germline ends. The chain's CDR3 is CASSLASFLGKVSNNSPLHF. CDR3 sequence (DNA): TGTGCCAGCAGCTTAGCGTCATTTCTAGGGAAAGTATCCAATAATTCACCCCTCCACTTT.

J is TRBJ2-7 and V is TRBV7-9, with D possibly TRBD1 on 5 matching bases. Germline V lookup: CDR1 SEHNR, CDR2 FQNEAQ (reference sequence). The V gene lost 5 bases and the J gene lost 4 bases, with 12 bases spanning the gap. This CDR3 is 13 amino acids long. The CDR3 protein is CASSEGAGYEQYF. As DNA, the CDR3 is TGTGCCAGCAGCGAAGGGGCCGGTTACGAGCAGTACTTC. Full variable domain (remainder filled in from reference TRBV7-9 and TRBJ2-7): DTGVSQNPRHKITKRGQNVTFRCDPISEHNRLYWYRQTLGQGPEFLTYFQNEAQLEKSRLLSDRFSAERPKGSFSTLEIQRTEQGDSAMYLCASSEGAGYEQYFGPGTRLTVT.

V and J are TRBV5-1 and TRBJ2-3; TRBD2 matches 15 bases. The CDR3 sequence is 18 residues long. Trimming removed 3 bases from V and 5 bases from J; junction bases left unmatched: 10. Per the germline V gene, CDR1 is SGHRS and CDR2 is YFSETQ. The CDR3 reads CASSSGLAGGPTGDTQYF. Here the CDR3 DNA reads TGCGCCAGCAGCTCAGGACTAGCGGGGGGGCCCACCGGAGATACGCAGTATTTT.

The chain has TRBV5-1 and TRBJ1-4; 7 bases match TRBD1. This CDR3 is 14 amino acids long. Trimming at V came to 0 bases and at J to 7 bases, leaving 3 bases not matched to a gene. CDR1 and CDR2 (germline): SGHRS, YFSETQ. The CDR3 sequence is CASSLEGASEKLFF. CDR3 nucleotides: TGCGCCAGCAGCTTGGAGGGGGCGAGTGAAAAACTGTTTTTT.

This clone was observed a single time. The chain recombines TRBV30 with TRBJ1-1; TRBD1 matches 8 bases. The CDR3 spans 13 residues. CDR1 and CDR2 (germline): GTSNPN, SVGIG (reference sequence). V dropped 0 bases and J dropped 6; count of bases not matched to a gene: 3. The DNA of the CDR3 is TGTGCCTGGAGTGTCAGGGGGCCGTCTGAAGCTTTCTTT. Its protein is CAWSVRGPSEAFF. Looking up the rest from reference TRBV30 and TRBJ1-1 gives the full variable domain: SQTIHQWPATLVQPVGSPLSLECTVEGTSNPNLYWYRQAAGRGLQLLFYSVGIGQISSEVPQNLSASRPQDRQFILSSKKLLLSDSGFYLCAWSVRGPSEAFFGQGTRLTVV.